This T cell receptor beta chain was retrieved from a study of OX40 agonist ivuxolimab in advanced cancers. Study in general: Mean age around 60 years, range 23 to 79; roughly 80% male. Three individuals attained partial responses, comprising one hepatocellular carcinoma case and two cutaneous melanoma cases.

TCRdb's table, derived via immunoSEQ multiplex PCR, lists solely in-frame clones and lacks some. This table holds under 20,000 clones, roughly 88% found once. Trimming cost V 7 bases and J 5 bases, with 23 bases left between them. Per the germline V gene, CDR1 is SGHAT and CDR2 is FQNNGV. The CDR3 length is 16 residues. Remarks on this clone: Its target is not known.

Study-level results: Fewer expanded clones were found on average in CD4+ than in CD8+ T cells.

Source: CD4+ or CD8+ T cells sorted from blood, taken in a trial of the OX40 agonist ivuxolimab. The rearrangement links TRBV11-2 to TRBJ2-5; D possibly corresponds to TRBD2 (5 bases). The source is an adult with an advanced solid tumor such as melanoma, head and neck, liver or kidney cancer. CDR3 nucleotides: TGTGCCAGCACCAGGCTGACGAACGCCAGAGGGGAGACCCAGTACTTC. Residues: CASTRLTNARGETQYF.